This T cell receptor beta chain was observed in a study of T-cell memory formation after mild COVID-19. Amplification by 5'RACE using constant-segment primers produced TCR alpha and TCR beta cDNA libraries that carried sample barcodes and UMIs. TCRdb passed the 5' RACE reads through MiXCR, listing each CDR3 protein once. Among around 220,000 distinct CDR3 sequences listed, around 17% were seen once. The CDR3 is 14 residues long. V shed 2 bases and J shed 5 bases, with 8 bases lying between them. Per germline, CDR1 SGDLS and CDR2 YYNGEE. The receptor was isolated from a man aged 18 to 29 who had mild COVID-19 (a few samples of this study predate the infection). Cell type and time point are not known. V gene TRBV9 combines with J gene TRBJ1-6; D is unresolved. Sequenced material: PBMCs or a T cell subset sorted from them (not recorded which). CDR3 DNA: TGTGCCAGCAGCGTTGGGCTTCATAATTCACCCCTCCACTTT. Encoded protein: CASSVGLHNSPLHF.